This T cell receptor (beta chain) was identified in a study of blood T cells in healthy people across ages. Germline V gene lookup returns CDR1 DFQATT and CDR2 SNEGSKA (reference sequence). CDR3 size: 15 residues. A second PCR of 7 to 11 cycles used a sample-barcoded 5' primer and a J-beta primer mix. TCRdb passed the 5' RACE reads through MiXCR, listing each CDR3 protein once. Of about 1.4 million distinct CDR3 sequences in the sample, 59% were seen once. Input material: blood. The origin of this receptor is a man younger than 30 in good health. The V and J genes are TRBV20-1 and TRBJ2-4, with TRBD1 matching 9 bases. The better agreement between TRBJ2-5 and the DNA end casts doubt on the J call. CDR3 protein: CSATGQGRLQETQYF. CDR3 bases: TGCAGTGCTACAGGACAGGGGCGACTCCAAGAGACCCAGTACTTC.